Sequencing of this T cell receptor beta chain was carried out in a study of blood T cell repertoires in COVID-19. Assay used: immunoSEQ multiplex PCR; TCRdb lists only in-frame clones, some missing. The sample records approximately 400,000 clones, 88% being singletons. This CDR3 comprises 17 residues. V was pared by 2 bases and J by 3 bases, with 8 bases of the junction left unmatched. The germline gives CDR1 SGHVS, CDR2 FQNEAQ. Sequences were obtained from PBMCs or T cells enriched from blood (not recorded which). The chain carries TRBV7-8 and TRBJ2-1, with 9 bases aligning to TRBD1. This clonotype originated in a woman between 18 and 29 years old who had recovered from COVID-19. CDR3 nucleotide sequence: TGTGCCAGCAGCTTACCGGCGCTGGGACAGGGCTACAATGAGCAGTTCTTC. Translation gives CASSLPALGQGYNEQFF.